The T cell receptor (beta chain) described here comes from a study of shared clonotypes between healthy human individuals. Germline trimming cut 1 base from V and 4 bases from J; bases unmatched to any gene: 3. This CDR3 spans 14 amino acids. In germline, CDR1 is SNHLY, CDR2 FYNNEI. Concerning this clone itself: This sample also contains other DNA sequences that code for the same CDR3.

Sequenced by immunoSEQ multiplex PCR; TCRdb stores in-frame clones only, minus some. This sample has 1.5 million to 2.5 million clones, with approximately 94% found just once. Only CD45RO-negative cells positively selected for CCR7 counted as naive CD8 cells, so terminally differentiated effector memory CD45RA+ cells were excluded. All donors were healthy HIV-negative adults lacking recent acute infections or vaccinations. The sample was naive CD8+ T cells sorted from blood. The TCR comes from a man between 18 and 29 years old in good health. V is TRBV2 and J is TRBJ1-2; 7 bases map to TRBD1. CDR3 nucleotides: TGTGCCAGCAGTGAAGGTGCAGGGGGCTATGGCTACACCTTC. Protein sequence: CASSEGAGGYGYTF.